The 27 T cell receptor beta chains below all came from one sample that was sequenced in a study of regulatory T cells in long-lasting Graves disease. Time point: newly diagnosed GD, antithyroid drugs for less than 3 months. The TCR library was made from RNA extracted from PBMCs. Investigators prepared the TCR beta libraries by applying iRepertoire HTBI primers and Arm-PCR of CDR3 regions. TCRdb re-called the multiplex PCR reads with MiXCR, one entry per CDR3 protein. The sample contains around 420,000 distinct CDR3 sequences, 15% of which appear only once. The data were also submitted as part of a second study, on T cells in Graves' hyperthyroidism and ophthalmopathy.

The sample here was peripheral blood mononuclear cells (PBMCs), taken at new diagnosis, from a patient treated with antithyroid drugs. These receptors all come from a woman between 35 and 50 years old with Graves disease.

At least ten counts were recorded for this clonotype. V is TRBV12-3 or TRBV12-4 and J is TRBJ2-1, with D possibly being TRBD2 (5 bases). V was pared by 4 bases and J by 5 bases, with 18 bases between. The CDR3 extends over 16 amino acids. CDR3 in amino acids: CASSSDQLVWHNEQFF. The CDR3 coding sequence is TGTGCCAGCAGTTCCGACCAACTAGTCTGGCACAATGAGCAGTTCTTC.

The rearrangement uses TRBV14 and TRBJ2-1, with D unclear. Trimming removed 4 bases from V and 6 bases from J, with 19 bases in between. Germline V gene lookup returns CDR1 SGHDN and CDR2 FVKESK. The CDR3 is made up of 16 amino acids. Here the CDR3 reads CASSRQVGQLGNEQFF. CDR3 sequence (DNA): TGTGCCAGCAGCCGCCAGGTGGGCCAATTAGGCAATGAGCAGTTCTTC.

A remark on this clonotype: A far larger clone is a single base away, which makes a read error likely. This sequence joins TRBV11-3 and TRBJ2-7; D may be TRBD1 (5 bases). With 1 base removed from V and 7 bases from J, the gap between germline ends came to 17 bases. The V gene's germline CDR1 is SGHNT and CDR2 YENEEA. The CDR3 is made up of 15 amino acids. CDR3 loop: CASSLGGLMDNEQYF. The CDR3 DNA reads TGTGCCAGCAGCTTAGGAGGTCTAATGGACAATGAGCAGTACTTC.

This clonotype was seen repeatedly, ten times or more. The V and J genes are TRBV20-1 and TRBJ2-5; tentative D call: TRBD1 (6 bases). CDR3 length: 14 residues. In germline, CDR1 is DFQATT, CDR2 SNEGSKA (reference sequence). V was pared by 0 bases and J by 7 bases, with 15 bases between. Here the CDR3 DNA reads TGCAGTGCTAGAGATCTGCAGGGGTCGTGGACCCAGTACTTC. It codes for CSARDLQGSWTQYF.

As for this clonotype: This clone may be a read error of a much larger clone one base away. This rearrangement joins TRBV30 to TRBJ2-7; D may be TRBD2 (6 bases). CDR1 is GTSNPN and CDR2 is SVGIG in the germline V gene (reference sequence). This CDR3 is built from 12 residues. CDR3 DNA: TGTGCCTGGAACGGAGGGGCCTACGAGCAGTGCTTC. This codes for CAWNGGAYEQCF.

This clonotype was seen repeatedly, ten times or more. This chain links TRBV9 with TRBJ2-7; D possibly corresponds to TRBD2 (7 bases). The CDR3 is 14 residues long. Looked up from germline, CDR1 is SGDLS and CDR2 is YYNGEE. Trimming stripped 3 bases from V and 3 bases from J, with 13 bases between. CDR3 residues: CASSAEGGYYEQYF. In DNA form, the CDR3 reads TGTGCCAGCAGCGCAGAGGGGGGGTACTACGAGCAGTACTTC.

CDR3 nucleotides: TGCGCCAGCAGCATTGGAGGGGGGCGGGCAGATACGCAGTATTTT. Its protein is CASSIGGGRADTQYF. V usage is TRBV5-1 and J usage is TRBJ2-3, with D perhaps given as TRBD1 or TRBD2 (6 bases each). The CDR3 covers 15 residues. V lost 4 bases, J lost 4 bases, and 16 bases lay in between. Germline V lookup: CDR1 SGHRS, CDR2 YFSETQ.

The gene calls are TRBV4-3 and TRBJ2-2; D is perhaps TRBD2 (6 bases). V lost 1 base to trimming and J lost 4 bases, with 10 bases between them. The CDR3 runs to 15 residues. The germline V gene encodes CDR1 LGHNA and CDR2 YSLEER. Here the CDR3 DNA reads TGCGCCAGCAGCCAAGTATCGGGAGCCACCGGGGAGCTGTTTTTT. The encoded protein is CASSQVSGATGELFF.

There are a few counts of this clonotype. The DNA of the CDR3 is TGCGCCAGCGCGGGACTTCGACAACCGCAGTACTTC. Translation gives CASAGLRQPQYF. This chain uses TRBV10-2 with TRBJ2-7; D might be TRBD2 (6 bases). Trimming pared 8 bases from V and 9 bases from J, leaving 17 bases between. Germline CDR1 WSHSY, CDR2 SAAADI. The CDR3 consists of 12 residues.

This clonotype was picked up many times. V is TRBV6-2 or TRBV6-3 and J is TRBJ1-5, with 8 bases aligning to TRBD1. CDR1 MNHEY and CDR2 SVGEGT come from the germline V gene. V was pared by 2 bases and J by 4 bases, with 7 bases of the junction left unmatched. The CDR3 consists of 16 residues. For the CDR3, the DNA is TGTGCCAGCAGTTACCCCGGGACAGGCTCGAATCAGCCCCAGCATTTT. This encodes CASSYPGTGSNQPQHF.

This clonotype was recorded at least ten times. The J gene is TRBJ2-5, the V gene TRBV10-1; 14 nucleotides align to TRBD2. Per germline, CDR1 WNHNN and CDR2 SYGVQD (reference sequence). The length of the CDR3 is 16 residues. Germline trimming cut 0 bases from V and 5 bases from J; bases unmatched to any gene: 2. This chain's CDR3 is CASSESTSGREETQYF. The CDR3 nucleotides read TGCGCCAGCAGTGAGTCGACTAGCGGGAGGGAGGAGACCCAGTACTTC.

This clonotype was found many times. The CDR3 sequence: CASSLPGLAGGDTQYF. Here the CDR3 DNA reads TGTGCCAGCAGTTTACCGGGACTAGCGGGAGGAGATACGCAGTATTTT. This rearrangement joins TRBV27 to TRBJ2-3; 15 nucleotides agree with TRBD2. This CDR3 is 16 amino acids long. Germline-derived CDR1 and CDR2 are MNHEY and SMNVEV (reference sequence). Losses at the gene ends were 2 bases for V and 5 bases for J; bases not matched to a gene: 2.

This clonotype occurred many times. The CDR3 DNA is TGTGCCAGCAGTTCCCTCCCGACAGGGACCGGGGAGCTGTTTTTT. This gives the protein CASSSLPTGTGELFF. V is TRBV12-3 or TRBV12-4 and J is TRBJ2-2; 7 bases are shared with TRBD1. The CDR3 covers 15 residues. Trimming removed 4 bases from V and 5 bases from J; junction bases left unmatched: 7.

Here the CDR3 DNA reads TGCGCCAGCAGCTTGGCCTCGGGCAGGGACAATGAGCAGTTCTTC. Amino acids: CASSLASGRDNEQFF. The chain is built from TRBV5-1 and TRBJ2-1, with a possible D match to TRBD1 (5 bases). In germline, CDR1 is SGHRS, CDR2 YFSETQ. This CDR3 has 15 residues. The V gene lost 0 bases and the J gene lost 5 bases, with 12 bases spanning the gap.

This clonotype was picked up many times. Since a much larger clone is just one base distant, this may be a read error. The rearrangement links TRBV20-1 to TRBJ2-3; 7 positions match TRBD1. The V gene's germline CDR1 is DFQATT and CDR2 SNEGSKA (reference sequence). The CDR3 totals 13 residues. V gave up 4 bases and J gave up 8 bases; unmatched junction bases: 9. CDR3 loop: CSAIRQGSGTQYF. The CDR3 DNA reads TGCAGTGCTATTAGACAGGGATCAGGTACGCAGTATTTT.

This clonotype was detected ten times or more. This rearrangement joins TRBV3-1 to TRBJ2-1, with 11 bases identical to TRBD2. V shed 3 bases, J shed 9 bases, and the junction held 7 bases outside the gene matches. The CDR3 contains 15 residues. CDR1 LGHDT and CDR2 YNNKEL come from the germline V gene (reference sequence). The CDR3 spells CASSHLLAGVVEQFF. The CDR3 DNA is TGTGCCAGCAGCCACTTACTAGCGGGAGTAGTTGAGCAGTTCTTC.

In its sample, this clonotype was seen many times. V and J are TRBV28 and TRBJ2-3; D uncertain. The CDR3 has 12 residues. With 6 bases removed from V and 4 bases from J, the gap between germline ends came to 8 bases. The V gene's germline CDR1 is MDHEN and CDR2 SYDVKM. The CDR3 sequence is CASSSSADTQYF. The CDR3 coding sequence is TGTGCCAGCAGCAGTAGTGCAGATACGCAGTATTTT.

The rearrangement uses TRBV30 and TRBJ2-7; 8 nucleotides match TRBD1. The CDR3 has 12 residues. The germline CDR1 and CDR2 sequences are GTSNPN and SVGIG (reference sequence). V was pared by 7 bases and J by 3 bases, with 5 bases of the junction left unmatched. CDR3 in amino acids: CALTGDRYEQYF. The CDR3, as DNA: TGTGCCTTGACAGGGGATCGCTACGAGCAGTACTTC. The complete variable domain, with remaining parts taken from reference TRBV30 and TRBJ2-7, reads SQTIHQWPATLVQPVGSPLSLECTVEGTSNPNLYWYRQAAGRGLQLLFYSVGIGQISSEVPQNLSASRPQDRQFILSSKKLLLSDSGFYLCALTGDRYEQYFGPGTRLTVT.

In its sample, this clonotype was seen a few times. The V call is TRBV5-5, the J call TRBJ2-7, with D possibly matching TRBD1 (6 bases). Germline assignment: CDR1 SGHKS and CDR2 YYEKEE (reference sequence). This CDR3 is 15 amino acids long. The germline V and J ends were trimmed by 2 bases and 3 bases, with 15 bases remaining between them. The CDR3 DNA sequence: TGTGCCAGCAGCTTTCTGAGGGGGTATGTCTACGAGCAGTACTTC. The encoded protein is CASSFLRGYVYEQYF.

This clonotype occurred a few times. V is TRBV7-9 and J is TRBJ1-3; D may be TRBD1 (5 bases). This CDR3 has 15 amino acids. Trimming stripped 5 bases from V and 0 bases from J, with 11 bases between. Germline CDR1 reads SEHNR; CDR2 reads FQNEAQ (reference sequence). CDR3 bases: TGTGCCAGCAGCCCCATGGGGGGCTCTGGAAACACCATATATTTT. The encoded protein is CASSPMGGSGNTIYF.

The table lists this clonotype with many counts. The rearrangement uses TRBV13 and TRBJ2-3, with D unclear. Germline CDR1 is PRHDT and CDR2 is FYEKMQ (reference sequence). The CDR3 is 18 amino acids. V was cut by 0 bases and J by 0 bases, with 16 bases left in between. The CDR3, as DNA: TGTGCCAGCAGCTTAGGGGGTCCGCAGGAGACTAGCACAGATACGCAGTATTTT. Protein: CASSLGGPQETSTDTQYF.

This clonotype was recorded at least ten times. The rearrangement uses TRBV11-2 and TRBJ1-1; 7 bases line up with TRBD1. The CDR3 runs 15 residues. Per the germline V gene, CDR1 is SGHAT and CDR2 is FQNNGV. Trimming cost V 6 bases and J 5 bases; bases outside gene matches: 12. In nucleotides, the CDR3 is TGTGCCAGCAGTTACAGGGGTGGAGCGAAAACTGAAGCTTTCTTT. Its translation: CASSYRGGAKTEAFF.

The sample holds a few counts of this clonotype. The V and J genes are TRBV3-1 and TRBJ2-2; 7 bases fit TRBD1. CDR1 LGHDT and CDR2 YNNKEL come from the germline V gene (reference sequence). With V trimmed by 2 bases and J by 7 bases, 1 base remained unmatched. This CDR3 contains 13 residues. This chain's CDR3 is CASSQYRGGELFF. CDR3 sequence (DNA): TGTGCCAGCAGCCAATACAGGGGCGGGGAGCTGTTTTTT.

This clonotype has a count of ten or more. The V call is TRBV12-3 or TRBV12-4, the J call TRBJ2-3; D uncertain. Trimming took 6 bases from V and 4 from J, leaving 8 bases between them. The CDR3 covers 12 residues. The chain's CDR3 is CASSLHSDTQYF. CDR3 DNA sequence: TGTGCCAGCAGCCTACACTCAGATACGCAGTATTTT.

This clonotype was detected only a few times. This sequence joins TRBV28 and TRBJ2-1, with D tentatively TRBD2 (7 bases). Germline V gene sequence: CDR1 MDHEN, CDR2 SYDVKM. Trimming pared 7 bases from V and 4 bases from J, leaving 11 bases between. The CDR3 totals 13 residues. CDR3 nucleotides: TGTGCCAGCAAGGGGGGGGGTTACAATGAGCAGTTCTTC. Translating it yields CASKGGGYNEQFF.

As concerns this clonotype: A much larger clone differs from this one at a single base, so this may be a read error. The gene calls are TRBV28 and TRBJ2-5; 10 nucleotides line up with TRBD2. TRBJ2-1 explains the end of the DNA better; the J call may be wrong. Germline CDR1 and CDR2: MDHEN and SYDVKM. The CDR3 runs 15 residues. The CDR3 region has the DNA TGTGCCAGCAGAGTAGGGACTAGCGTCTACAATGGGCAGTTCTTC. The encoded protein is CASRVGTSVYNGQFF.

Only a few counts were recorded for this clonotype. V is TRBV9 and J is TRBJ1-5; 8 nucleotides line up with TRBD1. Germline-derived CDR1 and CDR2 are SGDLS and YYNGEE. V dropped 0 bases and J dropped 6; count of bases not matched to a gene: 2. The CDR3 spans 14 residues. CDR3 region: CASSVGTGSQPQHF. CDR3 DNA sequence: TGTGCCAGCAGCGTAGGGACAGGGTCTCAGCCCCAGCATTTT.